The 2 T cell receptor beta chains below were found in one sample sequenced in a study of OX40 agonist ivuxolimab in advanced cancers. Method: immunoSEQ multiplex PCR; TCRdb's copy keeps in-frame clones and lacks some. The sample comprises 100,000 or so clones, approximately 84% of which are singletons, and 4.5% to 5.5% rests with the top ten. The source material was CD4+ or CD8+ T cells sorted from blood, sampled in a trial of the OX40 agonist ivuxolimab. These receptors originate from an adult with an advanced solid tumor such as melanoma, head and neck, liver or kidney cancer.

This chain uses TRBV19 with TRBJ1-2, with D unclear. Germline V CDR1 and CDR2: LNHDA, SQIVND (reference sequence). The germline V and J ends were trimmed by 6 bases and 14 bases, with 19 bases remaining between them. This CDR3 spans 12 amino acids. CDR3 sequence: CASRRQREIKTF. The CDR3, as DNA: TGTGCCAGTAGAAGACAAAGGGAGATTAAAACCTTC.

The J gene is TRBJ2-2, the V gene TRBV29-1; 8 bases agree with TRBD1. Germline values: CDR1 SQVTM, CDR2 ANQGSEA. The CDR3 runs 13 residues. V lost 8 bases, J lost 4 bases, and 6 bases stayed unmatched. The CDR3 region has the DNA TGCAGCACCCTGACAGGGGTCACCGGGGAGCTGTTTTTT. Translation gives CSTLTGVTGELFF.